The 7 T cell receptor beta chains below were found in one sample sequenced in a study of blood T cell repertoires in COVID-19. Measured with immunoSEQ multiplex PCR; TCRdb has only the in-frame clones, and not every one. The table records 150,000 to 200,000 clones, 80% to 90% of them present only once. Input material: peripheral blood. The receptors shown here come from a woman aged 80 or over with COVID-19, enrolled during active disease.

The chain couples TRBV28 to TRBJ2-3; 10 bases are a match to TRBD2. With V trimmed by 7 bases and J by 4 bases, 8 bases remained unmatched. In germline, CDR1 is MDHEN, CDR2 SYDVKM. The CDR3 is 15 amino acids. CDR3 sequence: CASTPGAGGSDTQYF. The CDR3, as DNA: TGTGCCAGCACCCCAGGAGCGGGAGGGTCAGATACGCAGTATTTT.

The V and J genes are TRBV4-1 and TRBJ1-5, with no clear D. Trimming cost V 0 bases and J 5 bases, with 5 bases left between them. Per the germline V gene, CDR1 is MGHRA and CDR2 is YSYEKL. This CDR3 spans 13 amino acids. The CDR3 protein is CASSQERDQPQHF. Here the CDR3 DNA reads TGCGCCAGCAGCCAAGAGAGGGATCAGCCCCAGCATTTT.

The chain employs TRBV5-5 and TRBJ2-1; tentative D call: TRBD2 (6 bases). The CDR3 covers 15 residues. Germline-derived CDR1 and CDR2 are SGHKS and YYEKEE (reference sequence). With 0 bases removed from V and 2 bases from J, the gap between germline ends came to 9 bases. Here the CDR3 DNA reads TGTGCCAGCAGCTTGGTCGGAGGGCCCTACAATGAGCAGTTCTTC. Translation: CASSLVGGPYNEQFF.

The chain joins TRBV5-1 to TRBJ1-2, with D possibly being TRBD1 (5 bases). CDR1 is SGHRS and CDR2 is YFSETQ in the germline V gene. The CDR3 loop spans 12 amino acids. V was trimmed by 4 bases and J by 6 bases, leaving 10 bases between them. The DNA of the CDR3 is TGCGCCAGCAGCCCCGAACAGGATGGCTACACCTTC. Translation gives CASSPEQDGYTF. Using reference TRBV5-1 and TRBJ1-2 for the parts outside the CDR3, the full variable domain is KAGVTQTPRYLIKTRGQQVTLSCSPISGHRSVSWYQQTPGQGLQFLFEYFSETQRNKGNFPGRFSGRQFSNSRSEMNVSTLELGDSALYLCASSPEQDGYTFGSGTRLTVV.

V gene TRBV12-3 or TRBV12-4 combines with J gene TRBJ2-5; the D gene is possibly TRBD1 (6 bases). This CDR3 spans 13 amino acids. V lost 5 bases and J lost 3, with 10 bases in between. The chain's CDR3 is CASSTHREETQYF. The CDR3 coding sequence is TGTGCCAGCAGTACACACAGGGAAGAGACCCAGTACTTC.

J is TRBJ1-1 and V is TRBV18; no definite D call. The length of the CDR3 is 15 residues. Trimming shortened V by 0 bases and J by 6 bases, and 14 bases separated the two germline ends. Germline CDR1 KGHSH, CDR2 LQKENI. In DNA, the CDR3 is TGTGCCAGCTCACCACCGGAGGGAAGGGAGTCTGAAGCTTTCTTT. Its translation: CASSPPEGRESEAFF.

The genes are TRBV18 and TRBJ1-5; possible D gene TRBD1, 6 bases. Germline values: CDR1 KGHSH, CDR2 LQKENI. V dropped 6 bases and J dropped 7 bases, with 19 bases sitting between them. This CDR3 has 15 residues. The CDR3 loop is CASSPRLGASQPQHF. CDR3 bases: TGTGCCAGCTCCCCCCGGCTGGGGGCGAGCCAGCCCCAGCATTTT. Full variable domain (remainder filled in from reference TRBV18 and TRBJ1-5): NAGVMQNPRHLVRRRGQEARLRCSPMKGHSHVYWYRQLPEEGLKFMVYLQKENIIDESGMPKERFSAEFPKEGPSILRIQQVVRGDSAAYFCASSPRLGASQPQHFGDGTRLSIL.